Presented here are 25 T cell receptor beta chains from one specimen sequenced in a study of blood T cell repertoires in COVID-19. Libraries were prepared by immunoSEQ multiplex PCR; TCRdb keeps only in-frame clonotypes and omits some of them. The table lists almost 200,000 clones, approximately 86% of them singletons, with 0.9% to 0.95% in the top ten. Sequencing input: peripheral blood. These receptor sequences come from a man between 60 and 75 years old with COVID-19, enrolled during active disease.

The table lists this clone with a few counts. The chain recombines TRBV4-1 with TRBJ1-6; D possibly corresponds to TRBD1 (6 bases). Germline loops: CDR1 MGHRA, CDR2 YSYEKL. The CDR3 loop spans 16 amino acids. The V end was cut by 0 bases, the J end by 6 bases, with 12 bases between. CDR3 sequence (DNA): TGCGCCAGCAGCCAAGAACGGGCAGGGGTTAATTCACCCCTCCACTTT. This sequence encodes CASSQERAGVNSPLHF.

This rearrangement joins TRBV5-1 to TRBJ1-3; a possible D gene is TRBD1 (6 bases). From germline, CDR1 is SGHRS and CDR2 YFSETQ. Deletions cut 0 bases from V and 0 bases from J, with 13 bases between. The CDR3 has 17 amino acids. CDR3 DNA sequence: TGCGCCAGCAGCTTGGCTACGGGACAAAACTCTGGAAACACCATATATTTT. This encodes CASSLATGQNSGNTIYF.

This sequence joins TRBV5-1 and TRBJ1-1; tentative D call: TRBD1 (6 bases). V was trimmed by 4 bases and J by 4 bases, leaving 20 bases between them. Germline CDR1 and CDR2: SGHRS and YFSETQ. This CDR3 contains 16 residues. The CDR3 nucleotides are TGCGCCAGCAGCCTGGACAGCTCGATAACCCTCACTGAAGCTTTCTTT. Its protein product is CASSLDSSITLTEAFF.

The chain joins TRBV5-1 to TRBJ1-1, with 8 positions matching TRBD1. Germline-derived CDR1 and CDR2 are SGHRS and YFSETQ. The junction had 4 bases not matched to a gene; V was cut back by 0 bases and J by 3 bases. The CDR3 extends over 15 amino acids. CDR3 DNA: TGCGCCAGCAGCTTGGGGACAGGGCGAGACACTGAAGCTTTCTTT. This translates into CASSLGTGRDTEAFF.

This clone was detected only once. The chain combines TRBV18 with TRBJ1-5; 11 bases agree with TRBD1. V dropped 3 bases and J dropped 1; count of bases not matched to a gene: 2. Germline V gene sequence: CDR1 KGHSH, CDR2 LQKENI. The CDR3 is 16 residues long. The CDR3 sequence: CASSPDRGPSNQPQHF. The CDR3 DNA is TGTGCCAGCTCACCGGACAGGGGGCCAAGCAATCAGCCCCAGCATTTT.

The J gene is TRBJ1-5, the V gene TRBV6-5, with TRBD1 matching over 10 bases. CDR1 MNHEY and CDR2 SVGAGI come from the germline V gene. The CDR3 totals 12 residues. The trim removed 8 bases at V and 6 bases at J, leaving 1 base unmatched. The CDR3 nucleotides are TGTGCCAGCGGGACAGGGGTTCAGCCCCAGCATTTT. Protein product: CASGTGVQPQHF.

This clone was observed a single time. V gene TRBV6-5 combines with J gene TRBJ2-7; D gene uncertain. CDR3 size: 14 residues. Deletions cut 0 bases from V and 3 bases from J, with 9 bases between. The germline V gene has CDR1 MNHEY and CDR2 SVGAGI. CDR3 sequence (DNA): TGTGCCAGCAGTTACTCGGGCAGCCACTACGAGCAGTACTTC. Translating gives CASSYSGSHYEQYF.

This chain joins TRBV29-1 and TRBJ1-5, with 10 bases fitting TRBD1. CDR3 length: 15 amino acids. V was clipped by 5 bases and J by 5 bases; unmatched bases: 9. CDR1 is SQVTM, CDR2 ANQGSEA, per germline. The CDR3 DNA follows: TGCAGCGTTTTGGGGGGAGGGACAGGGGATCAGCCCCAGCATTTT. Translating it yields CSVLGGGTGDQPQHF.

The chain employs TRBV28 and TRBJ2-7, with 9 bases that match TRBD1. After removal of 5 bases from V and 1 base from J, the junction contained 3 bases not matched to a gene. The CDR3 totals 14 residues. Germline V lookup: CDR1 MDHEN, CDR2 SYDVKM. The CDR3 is CASSTGTGSYEQYF. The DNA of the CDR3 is TGTGCCAGCAGTACCGGGACAGGGTCCTACGAGCAGTACTTC.

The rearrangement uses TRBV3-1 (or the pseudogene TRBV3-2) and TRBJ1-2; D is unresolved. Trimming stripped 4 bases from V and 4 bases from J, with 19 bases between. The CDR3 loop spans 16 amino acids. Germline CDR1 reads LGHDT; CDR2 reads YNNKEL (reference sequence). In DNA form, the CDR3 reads TGTGCCAGCAGCCCCGCAATCGTAGGAGGCCGCTATGGCTACACCTTC. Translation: CASSPAIVGGRYGYTF.

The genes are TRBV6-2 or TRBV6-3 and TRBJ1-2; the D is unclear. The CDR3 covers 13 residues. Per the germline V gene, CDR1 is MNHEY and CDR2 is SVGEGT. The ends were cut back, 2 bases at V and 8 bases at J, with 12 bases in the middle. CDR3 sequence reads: CASSYVGREGYTF. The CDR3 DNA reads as TGTGCCAGCAGTTACGTCGGCCGGGAGGGCTACACCTTC.

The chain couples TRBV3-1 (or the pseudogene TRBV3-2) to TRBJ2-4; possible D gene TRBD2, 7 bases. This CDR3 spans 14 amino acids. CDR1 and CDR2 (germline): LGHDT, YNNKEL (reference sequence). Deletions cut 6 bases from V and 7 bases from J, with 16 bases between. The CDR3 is CASSPSGTTNIQYF. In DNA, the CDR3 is TGTGCCAGCAGTCCAAGCGGGACAACGAACATTCAGTACTTC.

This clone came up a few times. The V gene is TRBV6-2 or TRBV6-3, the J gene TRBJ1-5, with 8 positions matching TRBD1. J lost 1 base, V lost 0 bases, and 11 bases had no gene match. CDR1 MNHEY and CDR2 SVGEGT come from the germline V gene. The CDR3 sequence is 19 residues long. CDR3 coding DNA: TGTGCCAGCAGTTACTCGGCCCGGACAGGGTTCTCGAGCAATCAGCCCCAGCATTTT. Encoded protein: CASSYSARTGFSSNQPQHF.

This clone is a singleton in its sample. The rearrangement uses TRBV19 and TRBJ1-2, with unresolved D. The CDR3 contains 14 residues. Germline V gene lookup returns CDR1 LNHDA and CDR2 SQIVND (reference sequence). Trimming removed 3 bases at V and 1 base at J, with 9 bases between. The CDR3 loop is CASSIAPDNYGYTF. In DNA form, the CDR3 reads TGTGCCAGTAGTATTGCCCCAGATAACTATGGCTACACCTTC.

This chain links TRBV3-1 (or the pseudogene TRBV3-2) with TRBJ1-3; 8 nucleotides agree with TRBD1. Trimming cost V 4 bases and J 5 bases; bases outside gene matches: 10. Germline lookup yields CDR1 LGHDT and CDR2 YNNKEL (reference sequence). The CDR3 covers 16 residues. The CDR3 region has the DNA TGTGCCAGCAGCCCCCCCCGGACAGGGCCGCGAAACACCATATATTTT. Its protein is CASSPPRTGPRNTIYF.

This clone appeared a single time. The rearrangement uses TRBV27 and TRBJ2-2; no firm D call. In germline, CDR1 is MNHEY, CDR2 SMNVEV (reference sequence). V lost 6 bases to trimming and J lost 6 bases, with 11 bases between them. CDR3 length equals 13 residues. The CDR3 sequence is CASSGGVAGELFF. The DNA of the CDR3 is TGTGCCAGCAGCGGCGGAGTGGCCGGGGAGCTGTTTTTT.

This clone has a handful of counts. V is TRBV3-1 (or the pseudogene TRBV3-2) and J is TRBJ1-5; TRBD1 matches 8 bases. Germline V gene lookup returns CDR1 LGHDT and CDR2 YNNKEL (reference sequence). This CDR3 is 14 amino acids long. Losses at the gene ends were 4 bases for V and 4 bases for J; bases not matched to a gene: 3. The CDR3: CASSPDRENQPQHF. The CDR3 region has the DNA TGTGCCAGCAGCCCGGACAGGGAAAATCAGCCCCAGCATTTT.

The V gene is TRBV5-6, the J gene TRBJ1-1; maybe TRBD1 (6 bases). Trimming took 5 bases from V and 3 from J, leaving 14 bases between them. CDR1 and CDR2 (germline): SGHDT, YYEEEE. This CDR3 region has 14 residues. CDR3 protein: CASSFRGFDTEAFF. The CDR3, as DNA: TGTGCCAGCAGTTTCAGGGGTTTTGACACTGAAGCTTTCTTT.

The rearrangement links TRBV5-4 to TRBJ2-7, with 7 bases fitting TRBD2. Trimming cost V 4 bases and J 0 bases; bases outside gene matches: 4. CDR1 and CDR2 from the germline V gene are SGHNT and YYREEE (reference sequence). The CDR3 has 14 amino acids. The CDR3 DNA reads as TGTGCCAGCAGCGCGGGGAGGGGCTCCTACGAGCAGTACTTC. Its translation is CASSAGRGSYEQYF.

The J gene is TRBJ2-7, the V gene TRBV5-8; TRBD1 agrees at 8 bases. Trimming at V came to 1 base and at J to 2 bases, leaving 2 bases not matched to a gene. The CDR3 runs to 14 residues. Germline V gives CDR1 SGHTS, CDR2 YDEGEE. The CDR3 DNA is TGTGCCAGCAGCTTGCGGACAGGGCCCTACGAGCAGTACTTC. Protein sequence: CASSLRTGPYEQYF.

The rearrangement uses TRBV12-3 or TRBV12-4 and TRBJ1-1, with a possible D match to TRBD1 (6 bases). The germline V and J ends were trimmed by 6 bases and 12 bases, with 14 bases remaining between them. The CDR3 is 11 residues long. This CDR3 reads CASSYRTETFF. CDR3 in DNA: TGTGCCAGCAGCTACCGGACAGAGACTTTCTTT.

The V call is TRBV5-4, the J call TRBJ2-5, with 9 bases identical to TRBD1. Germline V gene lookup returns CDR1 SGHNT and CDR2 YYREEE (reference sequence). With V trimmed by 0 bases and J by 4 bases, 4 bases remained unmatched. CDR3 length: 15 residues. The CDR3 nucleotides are TGTGCCAGCAGCTTGGCAGGGGGACAGGGAGAGACCCAGTACTTC. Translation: CASSLAGGQGETQYF.

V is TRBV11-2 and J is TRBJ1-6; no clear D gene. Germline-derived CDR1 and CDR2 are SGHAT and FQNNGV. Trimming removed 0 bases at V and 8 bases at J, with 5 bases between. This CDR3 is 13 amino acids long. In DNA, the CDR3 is TGTGCCAGCAGCTTAGATTTAGATTCACCCCTCCACTTT. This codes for CASSLDLDSPLHF.

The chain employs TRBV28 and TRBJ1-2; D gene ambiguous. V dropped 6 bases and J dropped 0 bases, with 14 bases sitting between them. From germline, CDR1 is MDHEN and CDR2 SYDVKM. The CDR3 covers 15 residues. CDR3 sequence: CASSLRQVSNYGYTF. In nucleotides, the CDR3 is TGTGCCAGCAGCCTAAGGCAGGTCTCTAACTATGGCTACACCTTC.

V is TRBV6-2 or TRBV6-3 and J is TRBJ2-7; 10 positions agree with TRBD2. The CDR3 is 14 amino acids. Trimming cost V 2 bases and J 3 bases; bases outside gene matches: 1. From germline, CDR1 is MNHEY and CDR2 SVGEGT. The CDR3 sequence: CASSYGTSVYEQYF. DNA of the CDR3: TGTGCCAGCAGTTACGGGACTAGCGTCTACGAGCAGTACTTC.